A single T cell receptor (beta chain) is shown here with its context. Germline CDR1 reads MNHEY; CDR2 reads SVGAGI. The V gene end was trimmed by 5 bases and the J gene end by 7 bases; junction bases not matched to a gene: 5. The CDR3 spans 15 residues. The data stem from a study of blood T cell repertoires in COVID-19. Recruitment covered over 20 US areas and drew participants whose ages spanned about 18 to 90 years. In the source study's methods: Counts of nucleated cells, estimated from reference gene primer amplification, were obtained. Clones were sequenced by immunoSEQ multiplex PCR, and TCRdb holds only the in-frame ones, with some missing. V and J calls plus clone size are reproduced from that table; the DNA served to infer D and trimming. The sample has about 380,000 clones; around 87% are singletons.

This chain joins TRBV6-5 and TRBJ2-2; 12 nucleotides align to TRBD2. This clonotype originated in a man aged 25-45 years who had recovered from COVID-19. Sequenced material: PBMCs or T cells enriched from blood (not recorded which). This CDR3 reads CASSRTSGAIGELFF. The CDR3 DNA sequence: TGTGCCAGCAGTCGGACTAGCGGGGCAATCGGGGAGCTGTTTTTT.